This T cell receptor beta chain is from a study of T cell responses to AZD1222 COVID-19 vaccine. Whole-study results and caveats: With two AZD1222 doses given, Spike-specific TCR breadth and depth both rose. There were repertoire samples only from the period after the peak T cell response. Unmutated variant regions are reportedly targeted by nearly half of spike-specific TCRs. Possibly, clonal diversity was underestimated; donors were largely white British and included more females.

A note on this clone: Its antigen is unidentified.

Here immunoSEQ multiplex PCR was the method, and the copy in TCRdb shows in-frame clones only, minus some. The table shows around 47,000 clones, with about four fifths occurring only once. J was trimmed by 10 bases and V by 6 bases; bases with no gene match: 11. CDR1 and CDR2 (germline): KGHSH, LQKENI. The CDR3 runs 13 residues. The sequence derives from an adult who received the MenACWY meningococcal vaccine as a control. Sequencing used peripheral blood, obtained 28 days after the second dose of the MenACWY control vaccine. The J gene is TRBJ2-5, the V gene TRBV18, with 7 bases fitting TRBD1. CDR3 nucleotides: TGTGCCAGCTCGCTCTCCCTACAGGGGAGCCAGTACTTC. Translated, it gives CASSLSLQGSQYF.